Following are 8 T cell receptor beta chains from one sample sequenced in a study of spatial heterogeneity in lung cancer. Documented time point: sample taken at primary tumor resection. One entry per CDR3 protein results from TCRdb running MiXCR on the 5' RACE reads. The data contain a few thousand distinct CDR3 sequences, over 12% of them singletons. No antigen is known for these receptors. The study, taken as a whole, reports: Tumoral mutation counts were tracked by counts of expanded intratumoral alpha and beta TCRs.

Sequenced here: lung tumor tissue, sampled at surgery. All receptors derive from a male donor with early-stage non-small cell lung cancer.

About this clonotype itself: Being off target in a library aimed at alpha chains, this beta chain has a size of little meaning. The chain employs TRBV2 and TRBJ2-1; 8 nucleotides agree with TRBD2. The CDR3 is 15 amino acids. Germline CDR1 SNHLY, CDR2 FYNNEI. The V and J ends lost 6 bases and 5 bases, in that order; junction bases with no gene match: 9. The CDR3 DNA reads TGTGCCAGCAGCCGCCCGGGAGGGACGGACAATGAGCAGTTCTTC. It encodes CASSRPGGTDNEQFF.

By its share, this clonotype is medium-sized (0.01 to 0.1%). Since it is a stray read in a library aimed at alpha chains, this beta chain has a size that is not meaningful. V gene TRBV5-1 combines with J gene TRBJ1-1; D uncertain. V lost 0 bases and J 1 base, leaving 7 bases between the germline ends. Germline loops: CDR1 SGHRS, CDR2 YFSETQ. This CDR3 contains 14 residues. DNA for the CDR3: TGCGCCAGCAGCTTGGCCGGGCCGAACACTGAAGCTTTCTTT. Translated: CASSLAGPNTEAFF.

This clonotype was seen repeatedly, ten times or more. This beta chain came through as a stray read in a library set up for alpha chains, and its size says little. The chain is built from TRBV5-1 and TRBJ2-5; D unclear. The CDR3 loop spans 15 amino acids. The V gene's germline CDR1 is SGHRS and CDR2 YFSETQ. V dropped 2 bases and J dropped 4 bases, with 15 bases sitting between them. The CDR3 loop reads CASSLTTLDGETQYF. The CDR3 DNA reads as TGCGCCAGCAGCTTAACGACTCTAGATGGAGAGACCCAGTACTTC.

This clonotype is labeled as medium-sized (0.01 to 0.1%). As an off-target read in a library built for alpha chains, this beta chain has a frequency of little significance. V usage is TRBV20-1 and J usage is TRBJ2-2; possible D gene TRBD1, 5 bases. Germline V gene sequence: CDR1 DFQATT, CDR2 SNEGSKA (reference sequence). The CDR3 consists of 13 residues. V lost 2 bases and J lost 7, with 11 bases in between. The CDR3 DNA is TGCAGTGCTAGAACGCAGGGTAACGGGGAGCTGTTTTTT. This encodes CSARTQGNGELFF.

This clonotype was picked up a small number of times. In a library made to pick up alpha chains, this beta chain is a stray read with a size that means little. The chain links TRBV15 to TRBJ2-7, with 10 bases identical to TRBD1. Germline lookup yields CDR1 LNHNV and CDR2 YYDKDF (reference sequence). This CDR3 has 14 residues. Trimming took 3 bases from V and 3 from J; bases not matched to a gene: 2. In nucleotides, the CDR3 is TGTGCCACCAGCAGGGACAGGGGGAACTACGAGCAGTACTTC. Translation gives CATSRDRGNYEQYF.

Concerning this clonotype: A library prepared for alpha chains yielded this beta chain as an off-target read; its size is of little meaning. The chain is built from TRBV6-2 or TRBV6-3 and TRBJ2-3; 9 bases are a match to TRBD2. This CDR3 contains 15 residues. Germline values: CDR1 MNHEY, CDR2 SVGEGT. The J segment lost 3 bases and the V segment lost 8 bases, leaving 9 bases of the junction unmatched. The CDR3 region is CASAAAGGGTDTQYF. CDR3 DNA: TGTGCCAGCGCGGCAGCGGGAGGTGGGACAGATACGCAGTATTTT.

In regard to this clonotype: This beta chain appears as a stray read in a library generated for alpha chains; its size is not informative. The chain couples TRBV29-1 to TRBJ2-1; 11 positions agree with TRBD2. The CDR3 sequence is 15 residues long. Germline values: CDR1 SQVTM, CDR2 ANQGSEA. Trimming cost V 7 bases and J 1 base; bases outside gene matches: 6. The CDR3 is CSGVGLAESYNEQFF. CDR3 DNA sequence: TGCAGCGGGGTGGGACTAGCGGAGTCCTACAATGAGCAGTTCTTC.

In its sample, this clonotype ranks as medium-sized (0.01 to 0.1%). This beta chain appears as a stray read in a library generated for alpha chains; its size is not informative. CDR3 protein: CASSQPTGSGANVLTF. The CDR3 DNA reads as TGCGCCAGCAGCCAGCCAACAGGGTCTGGGGCCAACGTCCTGACTTTC. The chain recombines TRBV4-3 with TRBJ2-6; a possible D gene is TRBD1 (6 bases). There are 16 residues in the CDR3. The V end was cut by 3 bases, the J end by 1 base, with 10 bases between. CDR1 is LGHNA and CDR2 is YSLEER in the germline V gene.